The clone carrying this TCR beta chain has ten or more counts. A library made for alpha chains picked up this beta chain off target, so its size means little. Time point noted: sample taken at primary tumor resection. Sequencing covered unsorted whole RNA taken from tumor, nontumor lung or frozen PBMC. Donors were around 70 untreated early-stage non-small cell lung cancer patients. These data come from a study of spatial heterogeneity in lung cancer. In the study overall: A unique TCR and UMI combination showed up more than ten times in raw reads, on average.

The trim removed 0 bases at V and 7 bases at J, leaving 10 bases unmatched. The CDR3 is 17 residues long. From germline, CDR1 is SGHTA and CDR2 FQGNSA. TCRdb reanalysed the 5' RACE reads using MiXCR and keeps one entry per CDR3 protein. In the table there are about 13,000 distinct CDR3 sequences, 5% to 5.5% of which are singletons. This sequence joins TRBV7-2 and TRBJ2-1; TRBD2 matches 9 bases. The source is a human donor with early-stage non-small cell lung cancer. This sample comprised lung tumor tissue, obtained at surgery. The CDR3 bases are TGTGCCAGCAGCTTAGCGGGGGCAGCGGGAGGAACAAATGAGCAGTTCTTC. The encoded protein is CASSLAGAAGGTNEQFF.